The clone carrying this TCR beta chain was observed many times. No antigen is known for it. These data belong to a study of regulatory T cells in long-lasting Graves disease. General study results and limits: Shared public clonotypes totalled over 2,500 in persistent patients, compared with about 970 in new patients.

The time point is: newly diagnosed GD, antithyroid drugs for less than 3 months. PBMCs were the source of the RNA used for TCR sequencing. Arm-PCR with iRepertoire HTBI primers amplified the CDR3 regions for these TCR beta libraries. MiXCR, applied by TCRdb to the multiplex PCR reads, yields one record per CDR3 protein. Of around 360,000 distinct CDR3 sequences listed, around 15% were seen once; the top ten hold roughly a fifth. CDR3 size: 15 residues. Germline CDR1 DFQATT, CDR2 SNEGSKA (reference sequence). The V gene lost 6 bases and the J gene lost 4 bases, with 21 bases spanning the gap. These same data were also listed under a study on T cells in Graves' hyperthyroidism and ophthalmopathy. Turning to that study: Primed by the HTBI set, a first-round RT-PCR was run on the TCR CDR3. Most thyroid clonotypes expanded above 0.001 were also detected in blood.

The receptor was isolated from a woman between 18 and 29 years old with Graves disease. V and J are TRBV20-1 and TRBJ2-5, with a weak D call TRBD2 (7 bases). Sequencing was performed on peripheral blood mononuclear cells (PBMCs), taken at new diagnosis, from a patient treated with antithyroid drugs. CDR3 DNA sequence: TGCAGTGCCCCGGGAAGAGGGGGGGCAGCAGAGACCCAGTACTTC. Residues: CSAPGRGGAAETQYF.